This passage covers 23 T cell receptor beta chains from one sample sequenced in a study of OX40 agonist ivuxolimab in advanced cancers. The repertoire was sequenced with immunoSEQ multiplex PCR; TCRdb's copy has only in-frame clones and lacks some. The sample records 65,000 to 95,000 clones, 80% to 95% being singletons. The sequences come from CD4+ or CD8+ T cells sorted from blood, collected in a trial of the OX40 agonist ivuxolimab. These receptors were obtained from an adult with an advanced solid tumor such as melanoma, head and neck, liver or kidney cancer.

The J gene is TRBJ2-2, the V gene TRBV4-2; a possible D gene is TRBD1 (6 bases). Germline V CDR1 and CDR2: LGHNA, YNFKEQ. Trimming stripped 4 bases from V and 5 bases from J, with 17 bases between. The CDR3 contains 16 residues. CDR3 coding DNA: TGTGCCAGCAGCCGCTACTCGCCAAGGGGGACCGGGGAGCTGTTTTTT. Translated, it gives CASSRYSPRGTGELFF.

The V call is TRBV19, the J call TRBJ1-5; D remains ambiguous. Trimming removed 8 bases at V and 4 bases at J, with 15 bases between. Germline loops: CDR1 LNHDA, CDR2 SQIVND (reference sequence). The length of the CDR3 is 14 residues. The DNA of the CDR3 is TGTGCCAGTGCCCGATCTCCCGGAAATCAGCCCCAGCATTTT. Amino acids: CASARSPGNQPQHF.

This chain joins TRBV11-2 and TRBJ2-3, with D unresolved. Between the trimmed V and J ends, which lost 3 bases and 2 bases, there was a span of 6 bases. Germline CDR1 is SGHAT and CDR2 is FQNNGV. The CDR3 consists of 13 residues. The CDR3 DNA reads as TGTGCCAGCAGCTTGGATTTCACAGATACGCAGTATTTT. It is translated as CASSLDFTDTQYF. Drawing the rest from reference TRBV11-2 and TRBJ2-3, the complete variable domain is EAGVAQSPRYKIIEKRQSVAFWCNPISGHATLYWYQQILGQGPKLLIQFQNNGVVDDSQLPKDRFSAERLKGVDSTLKIQPAKLEDSAVYLCASSLDFTDTQYFGPGTRLTVL.

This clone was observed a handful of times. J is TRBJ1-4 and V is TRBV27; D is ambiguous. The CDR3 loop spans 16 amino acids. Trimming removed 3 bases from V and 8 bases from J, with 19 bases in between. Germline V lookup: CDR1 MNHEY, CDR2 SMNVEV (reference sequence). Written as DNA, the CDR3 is TGTGCCAGCAGTTTCCCGGGGAAAAGGGTCGGGGAAAAACTGTTTTTT. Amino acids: CASSFPGKRVGEKLFF.

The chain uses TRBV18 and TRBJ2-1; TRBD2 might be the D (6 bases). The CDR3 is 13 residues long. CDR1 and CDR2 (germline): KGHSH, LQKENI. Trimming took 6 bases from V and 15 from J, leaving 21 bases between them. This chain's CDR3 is CASSSLEWGVMFF. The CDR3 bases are TGTGCCAGCTCCTCACTGGAGTGGGGGGTCATGTTCTTC.

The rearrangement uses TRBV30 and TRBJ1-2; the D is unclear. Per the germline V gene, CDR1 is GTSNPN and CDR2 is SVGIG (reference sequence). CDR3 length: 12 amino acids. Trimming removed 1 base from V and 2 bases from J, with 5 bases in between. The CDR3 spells CAWSEGNYGYTF. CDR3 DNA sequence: TGTGCCTGGAGTGAAGGGAACTATGGCTACACCTTC.

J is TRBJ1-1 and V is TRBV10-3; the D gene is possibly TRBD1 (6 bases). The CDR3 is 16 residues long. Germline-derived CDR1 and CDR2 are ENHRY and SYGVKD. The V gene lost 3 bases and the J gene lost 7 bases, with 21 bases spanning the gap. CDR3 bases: TGTGCCATCAGTGACCGGAACACTGGAACAGGGAATGAAGCTTTCTTT. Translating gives CAISDRNTGTGNEAFF.

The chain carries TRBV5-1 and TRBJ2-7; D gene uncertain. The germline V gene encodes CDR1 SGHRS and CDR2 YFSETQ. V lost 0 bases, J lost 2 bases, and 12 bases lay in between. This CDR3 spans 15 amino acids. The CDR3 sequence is CASSLGGYRPYEQYF. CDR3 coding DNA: TGCGCCAGCAGCTTGGGAGGTTATAGGCCCTACGAGCAGTACTTC. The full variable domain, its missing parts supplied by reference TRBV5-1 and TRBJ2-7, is KAGVTQTPRYLIKTRGQQVTLSCSPISGHRSVSWYQQTPGQGLQFLFEYFSETQRNKGNFPGRFSGRQFSNSRSEMNVSTLELGDSALYLCASSLGGYRPYEQYFGPGTRLTVT.

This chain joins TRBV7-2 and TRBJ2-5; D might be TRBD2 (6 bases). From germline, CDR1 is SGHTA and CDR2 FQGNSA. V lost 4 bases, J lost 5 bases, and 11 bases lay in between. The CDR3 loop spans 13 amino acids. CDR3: CASSSGRLETQYF. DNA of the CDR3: TGTGCCAGCAGCTCAGGGAGGCTGGAGACCCAGTACTTC.

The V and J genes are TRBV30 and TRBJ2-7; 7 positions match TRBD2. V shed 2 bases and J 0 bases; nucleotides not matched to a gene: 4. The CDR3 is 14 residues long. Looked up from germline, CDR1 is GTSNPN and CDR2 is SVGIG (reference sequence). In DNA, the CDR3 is TGTGCCTGGAGTAAAGGGAGGGGCTCCTACGAGCAGTACTTC. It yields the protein CAWSKGRGSYEQYF.

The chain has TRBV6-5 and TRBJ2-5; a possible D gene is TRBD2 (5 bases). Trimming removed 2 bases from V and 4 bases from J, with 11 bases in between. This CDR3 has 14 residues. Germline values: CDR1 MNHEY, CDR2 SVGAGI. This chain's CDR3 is CASSYRGVGETQYF. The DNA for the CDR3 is TGTGCCAGCAGTTACCGGGGAGTCGGAGAGACCCAGTACTTC.

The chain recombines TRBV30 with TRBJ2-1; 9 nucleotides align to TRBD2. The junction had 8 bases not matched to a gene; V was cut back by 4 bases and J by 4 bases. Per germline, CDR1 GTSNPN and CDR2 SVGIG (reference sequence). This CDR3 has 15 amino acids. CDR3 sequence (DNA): TGTGCCTGGAACACGGGACTAGCAGATTACAATGAGCAGTTCTTC. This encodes CAWNTGLADYNEQFF.

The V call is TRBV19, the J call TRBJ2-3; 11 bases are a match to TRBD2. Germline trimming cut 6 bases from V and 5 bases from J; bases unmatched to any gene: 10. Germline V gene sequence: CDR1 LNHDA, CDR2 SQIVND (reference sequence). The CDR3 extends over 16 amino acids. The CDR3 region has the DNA TGTGCCAGTAGGAAGGTTAGCGGGAGGGCCGGAGATACGCAGTATTTT. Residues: CASRKVSGRAGDTQYF.

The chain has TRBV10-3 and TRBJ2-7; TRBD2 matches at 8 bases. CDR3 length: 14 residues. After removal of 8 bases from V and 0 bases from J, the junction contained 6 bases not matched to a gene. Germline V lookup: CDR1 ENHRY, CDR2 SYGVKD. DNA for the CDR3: TGTGCCATCTCCCGAGCGGGAGTCTCCTACGAGCAGTACTTC. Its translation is CAISRAGVSYEQYF.

CDR3 in DNA: TGCGCCAGCAGCTTGGCCGGGACGGTGAACACTGAAGCTTTCTTT. Its protein product is CASSLAGTVNTEAFF. V and J are TRBV5-1 and TRBJ1-1, with a tentative D call TRBD1 (5 bases). The CDR3 extends over 15 amino acids. The ends were cut back, 0 bases at V and 0 bases at J, with 9 bases in the middle. The germline V gene has CDR1 SGHRS and CDR2 YFSETQ.

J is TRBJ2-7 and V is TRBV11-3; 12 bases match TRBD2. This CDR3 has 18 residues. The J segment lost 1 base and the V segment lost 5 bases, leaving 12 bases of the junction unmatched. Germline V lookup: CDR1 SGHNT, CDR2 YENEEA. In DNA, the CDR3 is TGTGCCAGCAGCCACCTTCGGACTAGCGGGATGGAGTCCTACGAGCAGTACTTC. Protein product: CASSHLRTSGMESYEQYF.

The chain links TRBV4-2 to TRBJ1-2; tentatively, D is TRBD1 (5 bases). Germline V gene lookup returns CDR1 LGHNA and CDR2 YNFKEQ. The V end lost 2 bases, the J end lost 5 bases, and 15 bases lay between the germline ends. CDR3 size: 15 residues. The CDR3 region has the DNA TGTGCCAGCAGCCAACCGGCTGCAGGGCATTATGGCTACACCTTC. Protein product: CASSQPAAGHYGYTF.

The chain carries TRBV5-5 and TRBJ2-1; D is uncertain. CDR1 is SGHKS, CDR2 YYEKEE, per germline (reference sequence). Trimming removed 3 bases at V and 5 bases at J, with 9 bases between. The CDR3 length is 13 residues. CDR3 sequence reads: CASSSLPHNEQFF. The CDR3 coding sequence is TGTGCCAGCAGCTCACTCCCCCACAATGAGCAGTTCTTC. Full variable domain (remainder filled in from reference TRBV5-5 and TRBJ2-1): DAGVTQSPTHLIKTRGQQVTLRCSPISGHKSVSWYQQVLGQGPQFIFQYYEKEERGRGNFPDRFSARQFPNYSSELNVNALLLGDSALYLCASSSLPHNEQFFGPGTRLTVL.

Here the CDR3 reads CASSTPGTSGLDTQYF. In DNA form, the CDR3 reads TGTGCCAGCAGTACCCCCGGGACTAGCGGGTTAGATACGCAGTATTTT. The chain carries TRBV27 and TRBJ2-3; the match to TRBD2 covers 12 bases. Germline-derived CDR1 and CDR2 are MNHEY and SMNVEV (reference sequence). The CDR3 is made up of 16 amino acids. The V and J ends lost 5 bases and 5 bases, in that order; junction bases with no gene match: 8.

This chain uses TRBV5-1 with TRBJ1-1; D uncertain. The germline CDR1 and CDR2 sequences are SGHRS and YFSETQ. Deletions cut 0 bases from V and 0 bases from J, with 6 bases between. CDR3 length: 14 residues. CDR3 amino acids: CASSLAVLNTEAFF. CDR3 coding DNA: TGCGCCAGCAGCTTGGCTGTGTTGAACACTGAAGCTTTCTTT.

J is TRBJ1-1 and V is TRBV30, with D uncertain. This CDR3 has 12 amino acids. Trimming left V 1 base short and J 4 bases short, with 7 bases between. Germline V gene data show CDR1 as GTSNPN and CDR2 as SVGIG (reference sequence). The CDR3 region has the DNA TGTGCCTGGAGTGACACTGGCACTGAAGCTTTCTTT. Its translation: CAWSDTGTEAFF.

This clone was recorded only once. The CDR3 region has the DNA TGCGCCAGCAGCCCCCGGACTAGCGATTACAATGAGCAGTTCTTC. Translation: CASSPRTSDYNEQFF. The V call is TRBV5-1, the J call TRBJ2-1, with 9 bases fitting TRBD2. This CDR3 contains 15 residues. Germline CDR1 and CDR2: SGHRS and YFSETQ. Trimming removed 4 bases from V and 4 bases from J; junction bases left unmatched: 6. Using reference TRBV5-1 and TRBJ2-1 for the parts outside the CDR3, the full variable domain is KAGVTQTPRYLIKTRGQQVTLSCSPISGHRSVSWYQQTPGQGLQFLFEYFSETQRNKGNFPGRFSGRQFSNSRSEMNVSTLELGDSALYLCASSPRTSDYNEQFFGPGTRLTVL.

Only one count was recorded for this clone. Here the CDR3 reads CAWSVRGASQPQHF. Here the CDR3 DNA reads TGTGCCTGGAGTGTACGTGGGGCATCTCAGCCCCAGCATTTT. The gene calls are TRBV30 and TRBJ1-5; D is possibly TRBD1 (5 bases). Germline CDR1 GTSNPN, CDR2 SVGIG (reference sequence). The CDR3 loop spans 14 amino acids. The V end was cut by 0 bases, the J end by 6 bases, with 12 bases between.